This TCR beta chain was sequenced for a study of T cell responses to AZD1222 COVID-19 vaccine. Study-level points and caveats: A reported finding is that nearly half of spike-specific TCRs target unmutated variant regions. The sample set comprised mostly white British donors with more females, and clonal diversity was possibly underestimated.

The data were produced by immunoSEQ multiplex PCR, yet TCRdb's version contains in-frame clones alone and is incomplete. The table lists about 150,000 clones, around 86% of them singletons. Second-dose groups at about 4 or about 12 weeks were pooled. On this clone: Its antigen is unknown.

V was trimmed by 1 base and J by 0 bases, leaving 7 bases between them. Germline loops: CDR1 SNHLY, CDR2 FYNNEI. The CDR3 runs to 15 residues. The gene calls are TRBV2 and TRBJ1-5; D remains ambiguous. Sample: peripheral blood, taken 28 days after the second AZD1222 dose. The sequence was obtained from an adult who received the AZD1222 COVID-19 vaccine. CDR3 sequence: CASSEGSYSNQPQHF. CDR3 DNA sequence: TGTGCCAGCAGTGAAGGTTCGTATAGCAATCAGCCCCAGCATTTT. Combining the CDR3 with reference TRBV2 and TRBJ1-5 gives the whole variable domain EPEVTQTPSHQVTQMGQEVILRCVPISNHLYFYWYRQILGQKVEFLVSFYNNEISEKSEIFDDQFSVERPDGSNFTLKIRSTKLEDSAMYFCASSEGSYSNQPQHFGDGTRLSIL.